This T cell receptor (beta chain) was recorded in a study of cytomegalovirus exposure and HLA in healthy donors. Losses at the gene ends were 4 bases for V and 7 bases for J; bases not matched to a gene: 11. The CDR3 covers 16 residues. Germline V gene sequence: CDR1 MNHEY, CDR2 SVGAGI. Vbeta (60) and Jbeta (13) primers were used in the PCR. Measured with immunoSEQ multiplex PCR; TCRdb has only the in-frame clones, and not every one. The sample holds under 250,000 clones, just over 75% seen once. This receptor was obtained from a man younger than 30 in good health and CMV-seronegative. The chain has TRBV6-5 and TRBJ2-7; TRBD2 matches at 12 bases. Sequenced input: PBMCs. The CDR3 DNA reads as TGTGCCAGCAGTTTCGCTAGCGGGAGGGCCATTTGGGAGCAGTACTTC. It yields the protein CASSFASGRAIWEQYF.